This T cell receptor beta chain stems from a study of early T cells in non-severe SARS-CoV-2 infection (dated by TCRdb to the early 2020s). In terms of the full investigation: Bulk RNA from unsorted whole blood was used for TCR sequencing, so alpha and beta chains could not be paired.

This was a case-control study nested in a cohort of healthcare workers in London, UK, who had nasopharyngeal swab PCR tests and blood samples taken every week. Healthcare workers were enrolled in the week of the UK lockdown, from 23 to 31 March 2020, and were followed every week for up to about 16 weeks. What the work shows at the level of the full study, not this receptor alone: VDJdb matching was skewed toward anti-spike CD8 responses and likely underestimated virus-specific expansions, missing private and CD4 specificities.

This clonotype was seen many times. The antigen it recognizes is unknown. Base qualities are not at hand, and no much larger clone is one base apart. Libraries were prepared through 5' RACE. Sequencing instrument: NextSeq 500. To correct for sequencing error and PCR bias, the TCR library protocol tagged individual cDNA molecules with unique molecular identifiers. Both TCR alpha and beta chains were sequenced, and tight co-correlation was observed between alpha and beta sequence abundances in each sample. The original pipeline was this. V gene, J gene and CDR3 annotation of TCR sequences was performed with Decombinator V4. Expanded TCRs were defined as changing significantly between any two time points under a Poisson model with p below 0.0001. TCR abundances were normalised to the total number of TCRs sequenced per sample and expressed as counts per million. VDJdb, accessed 1 November 2021, was searched for CMV, EBV and SARS-CoV-2 annotated TCRs, excluding TCRs annotated for multiple antigens. TCRdb ran its own pipeline on the public reads, namely fastp trimming at Q25 and MiXCR clone calling, and kept in-frame beta chains. Every entry covers one CDR3 protein and lists the most common genes and DNA from its rows. The V and J calls were not made by the authors but by TCRdb's processing. The sample has roughly 45,000 distinct CDR3 sequences on record, around 6.4% of them singletons. Under 8% of the sample comes from the top ten.

The sequenced sample was whole blood, obtained at baseline. This receptor was taken from an adult who was a healthcare worker with PCR-confirmed SARS-CoV-2 infection or an uninfected control (not recorded which).

The CDR3: CAILKGSGNTIYF. The base sequence is TGTGCCATCCTGAAGGGTTCTGGAAACACCATATATTTT. The sequence joins TRBV6-1 to TRBJ1-3, with an unclear D gene assignment. V is reduced by 10 bases and J by 1 base, leaving a spacing of 11 bases between them. CDR1 MNHNS and CDR2 SASEGT were looked up in the germline V gene. Counted from cysteine to phenylalanine, this CDR3 has 13 amino acids. The only DNA kept is the CDR3, 39 bases in frame from the first base.